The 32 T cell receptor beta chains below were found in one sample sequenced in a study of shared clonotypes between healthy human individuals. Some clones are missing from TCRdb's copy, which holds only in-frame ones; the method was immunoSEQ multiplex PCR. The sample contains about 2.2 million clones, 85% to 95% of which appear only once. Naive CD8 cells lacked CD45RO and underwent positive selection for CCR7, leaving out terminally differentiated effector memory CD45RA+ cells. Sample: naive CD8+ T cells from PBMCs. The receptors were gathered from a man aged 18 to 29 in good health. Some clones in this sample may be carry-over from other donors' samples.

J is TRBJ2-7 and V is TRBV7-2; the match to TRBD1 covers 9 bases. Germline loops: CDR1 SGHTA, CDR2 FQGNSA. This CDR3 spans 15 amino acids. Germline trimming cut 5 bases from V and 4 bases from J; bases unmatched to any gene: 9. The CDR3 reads CASSQGQGWGYEQYF. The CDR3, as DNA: TGTGCCAGCAGCCAGGGACAGGGTTGGGGATACGAGCAGTACTTC.

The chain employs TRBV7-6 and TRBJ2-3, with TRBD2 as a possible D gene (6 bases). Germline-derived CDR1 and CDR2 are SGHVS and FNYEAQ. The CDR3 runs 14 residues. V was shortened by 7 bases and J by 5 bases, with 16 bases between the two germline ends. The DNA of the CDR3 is TGTGCCAGCAAAGGGGCAGGGAGGTTAGATACGCAGTATTTT. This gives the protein CASKGAGRLDTQYF.

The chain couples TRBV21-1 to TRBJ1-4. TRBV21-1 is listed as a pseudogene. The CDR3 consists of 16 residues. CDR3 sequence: CASSKLKGRFNEKLFF. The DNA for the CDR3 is TGTGCCAGCAGCAAATTAAAAGGGCGTTTTAATGAAAAACTGTTTTTT.

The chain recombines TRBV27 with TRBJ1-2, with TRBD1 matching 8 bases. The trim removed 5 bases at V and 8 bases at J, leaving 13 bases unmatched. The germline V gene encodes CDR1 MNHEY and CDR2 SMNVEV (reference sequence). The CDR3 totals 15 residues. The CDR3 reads CASSPKDRAWRGYTF. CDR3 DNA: TGTGCCAGCAGTCCCAAGGACAGGGCCTGGAGAGGCTACACCTTC.

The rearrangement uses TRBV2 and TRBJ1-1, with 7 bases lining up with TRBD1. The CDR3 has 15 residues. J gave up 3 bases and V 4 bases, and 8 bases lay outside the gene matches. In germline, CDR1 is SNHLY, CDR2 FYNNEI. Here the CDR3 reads CASSGTGEGDTEAFF. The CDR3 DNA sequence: TGTGCCAGCAGTGGCACAGGGGAGGGGGACACTGAAGCTTTCTTT.

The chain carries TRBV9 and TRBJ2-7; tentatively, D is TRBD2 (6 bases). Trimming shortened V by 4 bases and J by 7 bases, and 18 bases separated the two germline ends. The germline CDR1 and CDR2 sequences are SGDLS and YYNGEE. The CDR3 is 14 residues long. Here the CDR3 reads CASSHGGEPGEQYF. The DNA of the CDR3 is TGTGCCAGCAGCCACGGGGGTGAACCGGGGGAGCAGTACTTC.

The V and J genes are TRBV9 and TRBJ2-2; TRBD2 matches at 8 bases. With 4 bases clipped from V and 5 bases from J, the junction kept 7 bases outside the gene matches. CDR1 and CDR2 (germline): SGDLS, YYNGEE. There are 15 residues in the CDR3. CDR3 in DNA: TGTGCCAGCAGCCCCGGGACTAGTCGAACCGGGGAGCTGTTTTTT. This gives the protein CASSPGTSRTGELFF.

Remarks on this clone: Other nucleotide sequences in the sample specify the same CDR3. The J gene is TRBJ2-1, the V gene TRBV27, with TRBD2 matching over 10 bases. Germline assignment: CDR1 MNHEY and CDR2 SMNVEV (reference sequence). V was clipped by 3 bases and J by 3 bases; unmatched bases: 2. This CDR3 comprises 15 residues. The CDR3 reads CASSLIAGGYNEQFF. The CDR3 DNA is TGTGCCAGCAGTTTGATAGCGGGAGGCTACAATGAGCAGTTCTTC.

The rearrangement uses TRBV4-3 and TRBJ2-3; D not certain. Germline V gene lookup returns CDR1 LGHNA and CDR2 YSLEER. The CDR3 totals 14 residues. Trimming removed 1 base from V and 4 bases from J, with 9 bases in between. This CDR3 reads CASSQAAAADTQYF. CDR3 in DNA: TGCGCCAGCAGCCAAGCTGCAGCCGCAGATACGCAGTATTTT.

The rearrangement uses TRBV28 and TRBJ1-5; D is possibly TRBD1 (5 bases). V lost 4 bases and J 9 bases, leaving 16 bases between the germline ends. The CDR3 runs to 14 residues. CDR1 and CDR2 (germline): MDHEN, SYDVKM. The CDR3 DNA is TGTGCCAGCAGTTGGGACGTCAGCCGATGGCCCCAGCATTTT. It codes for CASSWDVSRWPQHF.

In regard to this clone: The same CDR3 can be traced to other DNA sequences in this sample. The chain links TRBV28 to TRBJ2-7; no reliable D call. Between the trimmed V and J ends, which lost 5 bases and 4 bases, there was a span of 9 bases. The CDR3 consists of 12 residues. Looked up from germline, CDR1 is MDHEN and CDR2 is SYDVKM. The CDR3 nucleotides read TGTGCCAGCAGTCTCATTCTGTACGAGCAGTACTTC. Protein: CASSLILYEQYF.

The CDR3 loop reads CASSPKELAGEETQYF. The CDR3 bases are TGCGCCAGCAGCCCCAAGGAGCTAGCGGGAGAAGAGACCCAGTACTTC. The chain joins TRBV4-1 to TRBJ2-5; 10 bases match TRBD2. With 4 bases clipped from V and 3 bases from J, the junction kept 8 bases outside the gene matches. The CDR3 covers 16 residues. The V gene's germline CDR1 is MGHRA and CDR2 YSYEKL.

CDR3: CASSPSPERGTGELFF. CDR3 coding DNA: TGTGCCAGCAGCCCCAGCCCGGAGAGAGGGACCGGGGAGCTGTTTTTT. The chain is built from TRBV7-6 and TRBJ2-2; perhaps TRBD2 as D (5 bases). The CDR3 spans 16 residues. Germline V gene lookup returns CDR1 SGHVS and CDR2 FNYEAQ. V was pared by 5 bases and J by 5 bases, with 18 bases between.

CDR3 bases: TGTGCCAGCAGTTCGGGGCCAGGAGAAGGACACTACGAGCAGTACTTC. As protein: CASSSGPGEGHYEQYF. The rearrangement joins TRBV28 to TRBJ2-7, with D perhaps TRBD1 or TRBD2 (5 bases each). With 4 bases removed from V and 3 bases from J, the gap between germline ends came to 19 bases. The germline V gene has CDR1 MDHEN and CDR2 SYDVKM. The CDR3 loop spans 16 amino acids.

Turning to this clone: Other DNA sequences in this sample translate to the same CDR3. CDR3 coding DNA: TGTGCCAGCAGCCCCCGGGACACATCCTACGAGCAGTACTTC. It encodes CASSPRDTSYEQYF. The chain combines TRBV7-9 with TRBJ2-7; D is perhaps TRBD1 (6 bases). Deletions cut 5 bases from V and 1 base from J, with 12 bases between. Germline lookup yields CDR1 SEHNR and CDR2 FQNEAQ (reference sequence). This CDR3 has 14 residues. Full variable domain (missing parts from reference TRBV7-9 and TRBJ2-7): DTGVSQNPRHKITKRGQNVTFRCDPISEHNRLYWYRQTLGQGPEFLTYFQNEAQLEKSRLLSDRFSAERPKGSFSTLEIQRTEQGDSAMYLCASSPRDTSYEQYFGPGTRLTVT.

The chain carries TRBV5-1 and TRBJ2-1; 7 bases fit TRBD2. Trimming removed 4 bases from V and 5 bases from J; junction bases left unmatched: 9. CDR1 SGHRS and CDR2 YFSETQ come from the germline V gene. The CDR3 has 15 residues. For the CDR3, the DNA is TGCGCCAGCAGCCTGGCGGGGGTGGGAGACAATGAGCAGTTCTTC. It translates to CASSLAGVGDNEQFF. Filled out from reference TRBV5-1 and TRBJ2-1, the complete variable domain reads KAGVTQTPRYLIKTRGQQVTLSCSPISGHRSVSWYQQTPGQGLQFLFEYFSETQRNKGNFPGRFSGRQFSNSRSEMNVSTLELGDSALYLCASSLAGVGDNEQFFGPGTRLTVL.

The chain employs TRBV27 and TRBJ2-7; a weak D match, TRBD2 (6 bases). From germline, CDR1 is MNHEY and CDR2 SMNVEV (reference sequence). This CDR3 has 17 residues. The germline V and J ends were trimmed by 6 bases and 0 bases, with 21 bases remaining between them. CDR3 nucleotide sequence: TGTGCCAGCAGCCCGACTTGGCGGGGCCCCCACTCCTACGAGCAGTACTTC. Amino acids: CASSPTWRGPHSYEQYF.

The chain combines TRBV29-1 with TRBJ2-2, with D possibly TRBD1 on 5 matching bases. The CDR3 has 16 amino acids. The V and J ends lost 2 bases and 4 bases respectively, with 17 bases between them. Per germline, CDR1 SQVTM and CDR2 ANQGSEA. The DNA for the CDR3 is TGCAGCGTTGAACAAATACAGGTATCCGGCACCGGGGAGCTGTTTTTT. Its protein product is CSVEQIQVSGTGELFF.

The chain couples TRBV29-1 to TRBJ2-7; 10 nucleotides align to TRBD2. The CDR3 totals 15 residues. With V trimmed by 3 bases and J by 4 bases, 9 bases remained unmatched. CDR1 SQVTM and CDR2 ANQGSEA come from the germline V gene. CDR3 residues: CSVEPPSGSGYEQYF. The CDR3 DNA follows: TGCAGCGTTGAGCCTCCTAGCGGGAGTGGGTACGAGCAGTACTTC.

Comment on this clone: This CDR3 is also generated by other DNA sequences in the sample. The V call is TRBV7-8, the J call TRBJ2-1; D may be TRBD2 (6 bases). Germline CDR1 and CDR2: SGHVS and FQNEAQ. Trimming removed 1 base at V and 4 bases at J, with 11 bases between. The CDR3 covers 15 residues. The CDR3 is CASSLDGRAYNEQFF. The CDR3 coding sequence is TGTGCCAGCAGCTTAGACGGGAGAGCTTACAATGAGCAGTTCTTC.

Written as DNA, the CDR3 is TGTGCCAGCAGCCCGTACAGGGCGCTCTCCTACGAGCAGTACTTC. It translates to CASSPYRALSYEQYF. The chain uses TRBV7-8 and TRBJ2-7, with a tentative D call TRBD1 (6 bases). The CDR3 is 15 residues long. V gave up 5 bases and J gave up 0 bases, with 14 bases separating them. Germline V CDR1 and CDR2: SGHVS, FQNEAQ.

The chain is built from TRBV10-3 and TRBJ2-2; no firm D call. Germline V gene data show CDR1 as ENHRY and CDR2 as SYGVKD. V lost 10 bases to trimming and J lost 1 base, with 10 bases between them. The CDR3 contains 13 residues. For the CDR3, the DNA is TGTGCCACGCAGGTCGAGAACACCGGGGAGCTGTTTTTT. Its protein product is CATQVENTGELFF.

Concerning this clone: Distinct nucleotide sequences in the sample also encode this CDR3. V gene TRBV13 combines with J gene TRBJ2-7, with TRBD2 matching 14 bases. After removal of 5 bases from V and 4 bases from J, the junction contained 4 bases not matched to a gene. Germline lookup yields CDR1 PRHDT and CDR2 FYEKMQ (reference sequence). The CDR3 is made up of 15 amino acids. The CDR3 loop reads CASSPGTSGSYEQYF. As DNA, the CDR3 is TGTGCCAGCAGCCCCGGGACTAGCGGGAGTTACGAGCAGTACTTC.

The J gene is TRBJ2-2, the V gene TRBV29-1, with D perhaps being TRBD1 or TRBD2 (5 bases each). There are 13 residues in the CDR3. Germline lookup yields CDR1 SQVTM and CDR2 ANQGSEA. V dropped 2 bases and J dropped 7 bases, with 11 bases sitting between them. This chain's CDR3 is CSVERPGHGELFF. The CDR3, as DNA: TGCAGCGTTGAACGTCCGGGGCACGGGGAGCTGTTTTTT.

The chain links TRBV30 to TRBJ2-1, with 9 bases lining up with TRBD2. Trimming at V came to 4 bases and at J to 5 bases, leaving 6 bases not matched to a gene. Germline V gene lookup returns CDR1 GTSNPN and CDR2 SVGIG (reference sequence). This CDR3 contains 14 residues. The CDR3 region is CAWTRLAVNNEQFF. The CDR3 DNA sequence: TGTGCCTGGACCCGACTAGCGGTTAACAATGAGCAGTTCTTC.

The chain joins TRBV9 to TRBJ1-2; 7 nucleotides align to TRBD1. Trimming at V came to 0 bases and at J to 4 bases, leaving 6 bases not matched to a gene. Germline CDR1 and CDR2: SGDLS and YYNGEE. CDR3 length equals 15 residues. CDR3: CASSVDYRGGYGYTF. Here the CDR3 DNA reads TGTGCCAGCAGCGTAGATTACAGGGGTGGCTATGGCTACACCTTC.

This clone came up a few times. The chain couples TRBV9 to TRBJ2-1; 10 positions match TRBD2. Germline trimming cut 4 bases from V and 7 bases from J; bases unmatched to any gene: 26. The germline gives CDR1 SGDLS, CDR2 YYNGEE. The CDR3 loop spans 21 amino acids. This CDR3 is CASSYSKGASGSVEGGNEQFF. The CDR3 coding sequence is TGTGCCAGCAGCTACTCAAAAGGGGCTAGCGGGAGCGTGGAGGGAGGGAATGAGCAGTTCTTC.

The CDR3 DNA sequence: TGTGCCAGCACCTCAGGGTACGAGCAGTACTTC. It specifies CASTSGYEQYF. This chain links TRBV6-5 with TRBJ2-7; D possibly corresponds to TRBD1 (5 bases). Trimming shortened V by 7 bases and J by 4 bases, and 8 bases separated the two germline ends. CDR1 is MNHEY, CDR2 SVGAGI, per germline. This CDR3 contains 11 residues.

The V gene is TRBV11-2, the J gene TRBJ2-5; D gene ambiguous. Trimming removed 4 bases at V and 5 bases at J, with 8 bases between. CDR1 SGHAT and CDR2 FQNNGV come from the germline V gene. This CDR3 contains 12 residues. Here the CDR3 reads CASSSFRETQYF. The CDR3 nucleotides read TGTGCCAGCAGCTCCTTTCGGGAGACCCAGTACTTC.

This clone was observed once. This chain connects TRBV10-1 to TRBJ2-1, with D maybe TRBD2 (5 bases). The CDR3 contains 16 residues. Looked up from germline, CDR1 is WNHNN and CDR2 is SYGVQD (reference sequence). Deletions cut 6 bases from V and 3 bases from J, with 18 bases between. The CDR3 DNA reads TGCGCCAGCAGCGAAGGAGGACCGACGTACTACAATGAGCAGTTCTTC. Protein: CASSEGGPTYYNEQFF.

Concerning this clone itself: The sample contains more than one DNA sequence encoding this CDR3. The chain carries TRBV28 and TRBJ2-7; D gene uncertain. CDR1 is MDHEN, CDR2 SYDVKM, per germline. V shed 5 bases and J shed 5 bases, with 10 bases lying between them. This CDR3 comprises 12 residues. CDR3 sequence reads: CASSPRRDEQYF. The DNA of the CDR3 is TGTGCCAGCAGTCCCCGAAGGGACGAGCAGTACTTC.

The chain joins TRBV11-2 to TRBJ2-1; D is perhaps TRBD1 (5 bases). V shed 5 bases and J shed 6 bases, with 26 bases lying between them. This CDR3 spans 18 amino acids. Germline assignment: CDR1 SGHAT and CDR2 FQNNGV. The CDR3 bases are TGTGCCAGCAGCCTAGGGCAGGTTAGCAGGGATGTTGGCAATGAGCAGTTCTTC. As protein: CASSLGQVSRDVGNEQFF.